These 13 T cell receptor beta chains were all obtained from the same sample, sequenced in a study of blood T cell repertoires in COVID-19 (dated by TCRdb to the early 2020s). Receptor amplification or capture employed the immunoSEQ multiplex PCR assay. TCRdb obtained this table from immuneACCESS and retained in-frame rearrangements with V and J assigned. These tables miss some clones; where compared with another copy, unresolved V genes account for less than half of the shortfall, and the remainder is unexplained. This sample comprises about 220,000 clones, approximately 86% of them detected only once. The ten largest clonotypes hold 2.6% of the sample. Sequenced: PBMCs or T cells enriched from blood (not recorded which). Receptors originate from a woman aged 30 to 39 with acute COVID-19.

The CDR3 region has the DNA TGTGCCTGGAGTGGGGGGGGTACGCAGTATTTT. Its translation is CAWSGGGTQYF. The rearrangement links TRBV30 to TRBJ2-3; 7 bases agree with TRBD2. The CDR3 has 11 amino acids. CDR1 and CDR2 (germline): GTSNPN, SVGIG (reference sequence). V lost 1 base to trimming and J lost 8 bases; unmatched junction nucleotides: 0.

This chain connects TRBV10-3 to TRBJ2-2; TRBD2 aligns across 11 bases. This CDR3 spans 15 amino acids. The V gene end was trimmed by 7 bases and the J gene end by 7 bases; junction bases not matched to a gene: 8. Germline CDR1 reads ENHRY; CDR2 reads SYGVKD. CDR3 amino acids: CAIMVLAGEDGELFF. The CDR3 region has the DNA TGTGCCATCATGGTACTAGCGGGAGAGGACGGGGAGCTGTTTTTT.

The CDR3 DNA reads TGTGCCAGCTCACCCCAGTTTAGCGGCTACACCTTC. Its protein product is CASSPQFSGYTF. The V gene is TRBV18, the J gene TRBJ1-2; D uncertain. Germline CDR1 reads KGHSH; CDR2 reads LQKENI. There are 12 residues in the CDR3. V was cut by 3 bases and J by 8 bases, with 10 bases left in between. Using reference TRBV18 and TRBJ1-2 for the parts outside the CDR3, the full variable domain is NAGVMQNPRHLVRRRGQEARLRCSPMKGHSHVYWYRQLPEEGLKFMVYLQKENIIDESGMPKERFSAEFPKEGPSILRIQQVVRGDSAAYFCASSPQFSGYTFGSGTRLTVV.

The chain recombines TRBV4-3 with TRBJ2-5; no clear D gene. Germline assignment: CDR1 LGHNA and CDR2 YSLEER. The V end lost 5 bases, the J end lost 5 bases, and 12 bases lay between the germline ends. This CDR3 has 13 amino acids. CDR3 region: CASSSLVGETQYF. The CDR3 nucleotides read TGCGCCAGCAGCTCCCTAGTTGGGGAGACCCAGTACTTC.

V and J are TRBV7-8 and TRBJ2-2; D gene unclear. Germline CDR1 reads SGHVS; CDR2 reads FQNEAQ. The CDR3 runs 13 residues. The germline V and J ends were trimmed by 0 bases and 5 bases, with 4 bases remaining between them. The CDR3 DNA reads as TGTGCCAGCAGCTTAGCCGTTACCGGGGAGCTGTTTTTT. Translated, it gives CASSLAVTGELFF.

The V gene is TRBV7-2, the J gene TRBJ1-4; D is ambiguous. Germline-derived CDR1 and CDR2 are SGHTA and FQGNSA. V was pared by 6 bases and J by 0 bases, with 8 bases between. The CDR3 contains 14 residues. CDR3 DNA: TGTGCCAGCAGGAACGGAGCAACTAATGAAAAACTGTTTTTT. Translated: CASRNGATNEKLFF.

The CDR3 loop reads CASSQDTTNNEQFF. In DNA form, the CDR3 reads TGTGCCAGCAGCCAAGATACAACTAACAATGAGCAGTTCTTC. This rearrangement joins TRBV3-1 (or the pseudogene TRBV3-2) to TRBJ2-1; D not resolved. The CDR3 loop spans 14 amino acids. Trimming removed 0 bases at V and 5 bases at J, with 8 bases between. Germline V gives CDR1 LGHDT, CDR2 YNNKEL (reference sequence).

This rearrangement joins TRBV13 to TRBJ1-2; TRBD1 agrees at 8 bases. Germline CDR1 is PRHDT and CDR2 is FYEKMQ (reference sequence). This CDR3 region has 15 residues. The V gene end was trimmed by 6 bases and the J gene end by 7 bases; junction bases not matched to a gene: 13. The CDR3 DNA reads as TGTGCCAGCAGTCATTCGCAGGGGGCGCCGGTTGGCTACACCTTC. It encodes CASSHSQGAPVGYTF.

The CDR3 is CAWSPTGNYGYTF. CDR3 coding DNA: TGTGCCTGGAGTCCGACAGGAAACTATGGCTACACCTTC. V and J are TRBV30 and TRBJ1-2, with D perhaps matching TRBD1 (6 bases). The germline CDR1 and CDR2 sequences are GTSNPN and SVGIG (reference sequence). The ends were cut back, 2 bases at V and 2 bases at J, with 9 bases in the middle. This CDR3 is built from 13 residues. Combining the CDR3 with reference TRBV30 and TRBJ1-2 gives the whole variable domain SQTIHQWPATLVQPVGSPLSLECTVEGTSNPNLYWYRQAAGRGLQLLFYSVGIGQISSEVPQNLSASRPQDRQFILSSKKLLLSDSGFYLCAWSPTGNYGYTFGSGTRLTVV.

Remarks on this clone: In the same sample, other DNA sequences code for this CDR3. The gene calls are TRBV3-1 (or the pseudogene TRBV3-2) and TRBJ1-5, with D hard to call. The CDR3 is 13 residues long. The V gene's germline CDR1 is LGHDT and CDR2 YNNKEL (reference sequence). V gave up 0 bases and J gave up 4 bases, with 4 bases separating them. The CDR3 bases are TGTGCCAGCAGCCAAGATAGAAATCAGCCCCAGCATTTT. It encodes CASSQDRNQPQHF.

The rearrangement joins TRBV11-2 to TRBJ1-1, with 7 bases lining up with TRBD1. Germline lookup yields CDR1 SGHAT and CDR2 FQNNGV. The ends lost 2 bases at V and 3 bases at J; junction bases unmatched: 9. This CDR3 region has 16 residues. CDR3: CASSLRAGGRDTEAFF. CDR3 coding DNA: TGTGCCAGCAGCTTAAGGGCAGGGGGTCGCGACACTGAAGCTTTCTTT.

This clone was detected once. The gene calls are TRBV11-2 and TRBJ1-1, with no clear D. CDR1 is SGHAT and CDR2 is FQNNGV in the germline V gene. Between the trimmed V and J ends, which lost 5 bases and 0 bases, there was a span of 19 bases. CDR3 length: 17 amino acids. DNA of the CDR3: TGTGCCAGCAGCAAGCCCCTCGGGAGAGATCTGAACACTGAAGCTTTCTTT. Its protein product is CASSKPLGRDLNTEAFF.

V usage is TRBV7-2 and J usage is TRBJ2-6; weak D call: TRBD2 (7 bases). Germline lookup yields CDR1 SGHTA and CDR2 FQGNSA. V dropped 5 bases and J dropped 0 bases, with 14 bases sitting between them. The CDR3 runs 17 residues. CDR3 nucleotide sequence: TGTGCCAGCAGCAGGGGGGGCCCAAGCTCTGGGGCCAACGTCCTGACTTTC. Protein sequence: CASSRGGPSSGANVLTF.